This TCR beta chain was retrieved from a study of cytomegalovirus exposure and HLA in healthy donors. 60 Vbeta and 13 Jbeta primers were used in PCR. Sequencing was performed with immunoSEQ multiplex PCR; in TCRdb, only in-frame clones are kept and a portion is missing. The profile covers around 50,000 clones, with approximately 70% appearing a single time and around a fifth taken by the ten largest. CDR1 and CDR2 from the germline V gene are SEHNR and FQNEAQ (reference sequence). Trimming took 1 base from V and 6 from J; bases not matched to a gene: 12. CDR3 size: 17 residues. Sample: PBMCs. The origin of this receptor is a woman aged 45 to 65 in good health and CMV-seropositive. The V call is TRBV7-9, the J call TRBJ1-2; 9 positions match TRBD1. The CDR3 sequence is CASSLVGRDRAGNGYTF. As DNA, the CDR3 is TGTGCCAGCAGCTTAGTTGGCCGGGACAGGGCCGGCAATGGCTACACCTTC.